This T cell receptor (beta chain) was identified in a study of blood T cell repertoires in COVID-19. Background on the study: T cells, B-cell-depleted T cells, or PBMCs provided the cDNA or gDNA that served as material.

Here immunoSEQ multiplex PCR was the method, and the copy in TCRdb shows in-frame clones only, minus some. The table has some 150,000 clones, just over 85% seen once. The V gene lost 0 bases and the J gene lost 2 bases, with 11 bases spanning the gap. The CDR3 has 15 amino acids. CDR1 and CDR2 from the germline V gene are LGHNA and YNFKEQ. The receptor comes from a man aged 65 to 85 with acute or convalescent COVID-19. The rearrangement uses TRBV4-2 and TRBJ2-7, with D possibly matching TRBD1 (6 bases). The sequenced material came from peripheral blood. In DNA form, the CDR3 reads TGTGCCAGCAGCCAAGATCAGGACAGAACCTACGAGCAGTACTTC. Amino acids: CASSQDQDRTYEQYF.